What follows are 18 T cell receptor beta chains derived from one specimen sequenced in a study of control samples from healthy donors and cancer patients. Method: immunoSEQ multiplex PCR; TCRdb's copy keeps in-frame clones and lacks some. The table lists around 94,000 clones, under 95% of them singletons. The sequenced material came from blood. All receptors derive from a woman aged 18-35 years in good health.

The rearrangement links TRBV27 to TRBJ2-5; D is perhaps TRBD2 (7 bases). This CDR3 has 17 residues. Per the germline V gene, CDR1 is MNHEY and CDR2 is SMNVEV (reference sequence). Trimming removed 3 bases from V and 4 bases from J, with 21 bases in between. As DNA, the CDR3 is TGTGCCAGCAGTTTCAGTGGATTGGGGGGGCGCGGAGAGACCCAGTACTTC. The encoded protein is CASSFSGLGGRGETQYF.

The CDR3 DNA follows: TGTGCCAGCAGCTTAGCAGGTTATGAAAAACTGTTTTTT. Its protein is CASSLAGYEKLFF. The genes are TRBV7-2 and TRBJ1-4; no firm D call. The V end lost 0 bases, the J end lost 6 bases, and 5 bases lay between the germline ends. Germline CDR1 is SGHTA and CDR2 is FQGNSA. This CDR3 has 13 amino acids. Together with reference TRBV7-2 and TRBJ1-4, the CDR3 gives the full variable domain: GAGVSQSPSNKVTEKGKDVELRCDPISGHTALYWYRQSLGQGLEFLIYFQGNSAPDKSGLPSDRFSAERTGGSVSTLTIQRTQQEDSAVYLCASSLAGYEKLFFGSGTQLSVL.

The table lists this clone with a count of one. This chain connects TRBV7-2 to TRBJ1-3; tentatively, D is TRBD1 (5 bases). The CDR3 extends over 15 amino acids. V gave up 1 base and J gave up 3 bases, with 10 bases separating them. The germline V gene has CDR1 SGHTA and CDR2 FQGNSA. The CDR3 here is CASSLEAGYGNTIYF. In nucleotides, the CDR3 is TGTGCCAGCAGCTTAGAGGCAGGGTATGGAAACACCATATATTTT.

The chain joins TRBV4-3 to TRBJ2-2, with a possible D match to TRBD1 (6 bases). Germline CDR1 reads LGHNA; CDR2 reads YSLEER. V lost 0 bases and J 3 bases, leaving 8 bases between the germline ends. The CDR3 consists of 15 residues. CDR3 DNA: TGCGCCAGCAGCCAAGAAGGACAGCACACCGGGGAGCTGTTTTTT. Its protein product is CASSQEGQHTGELFF.

On this clone itself: Other DNA sequences from this sample encode an identical CDR3 as well. This chain links TRBV4-2 with TRBJ2-1, with 9 bases matching TRBD2. With V trimmed by 0 bases and J by 8 bases, 8 bases remained unmatched. The CDR3 length is 16 residues. The germline CDR1 and CDR2 sequences are LGHNA and YNFKEQ. The CDR3 loop is CASSQDLGGGADEQFF. CDR3 sequence (DNA): TGTGCCAGCAGCCAAGATCTTGGCGGGGGGGCCGATGAGCAGTTCTTC.

The V call is TRBV5-1, the J call TRBJ1-5; D gene ambiguous. The CDR3 sequence is 14 residues long. Trimming pared 6 bases from V and 0 bases from J, leaving 10 bases between. Germline V gene data show CDR1 as SGHRS and CDR2 as YFSETQ. The CDR3 nucleotides are TGCGCCAGCACCCCTACTTATAGCAATCAGCCCCAGCATTTT. It translates to CASTPTYSNQPQHF. Based on the CDR3 plus reference TRBV5-1 and TRBJ1-5, the full variable domain is KAGVTQTPRYLIKTRGQQVTLSCSPISGHRSVSWYQQTPGQGLQFLFEYFSETQRNKGNFPGRFSGRQFSNSRSEMNVSTLELGDSALYLCASTPTYSNQPQHFGDGTRLSIL.

The chain joins TRBV2 to TRBJ2-7; D possibly corresponds to TRBD2 (6 bases). The germline gives CDR1 SNHLY, CDR2 FYNNEI. V lost 0 bases and J 2 bases, leaving 8 bases between the germline ends. The CDR3 totals 14 residues. Here the CDR3 reads CASSEAGGTYEQYF. CDR3 sequence (DNA): TGTGCCAGCAGTGAAGCTGGAGGGACCTACGAGCAGTACTTC.

This clone was seen once. This chain links TRBV6-5 with TRBJ2-3; D is uncertain. CDR1 and CDR2 (germline): MNHEY, SVGAGI. The V end lost 4 bases, the J end lost 1 base, and 6 bases lay between the germline ends. The CDR3 is made up of 13 amino acids. CDR3 loop: CASSSLGTDTQYF. The CDR3 coding sequence is TGTGCCAGCAGTTCATTAGGCACAGATACGCAGTATTTT.

The rearrangement links TRBV3-1 (or the pseudogene TRBV3-2) to TRBJ2-1, with TRBD2 matching over 12 bases. CDR1 and CDR2 (germline): LGHDT, YNNKEL (reference sequence). CDR3 size: 19 residues. V shed 0 bases and J 0 bases; nucleotides not matched to a gene: 6. CDR3 sequence reads: CASSQEFTSGRSSYNEQFF. DNA for the CDR3: TGTGCCAGCAGCCAAGAGTTTACTAGCGGGAGGAGCTCCTACAATGAGCAGTTCTTC.

The chain uses TRBV25-1 and TRBJ2-1; 13 positions agree with TRBD2. V shed 4 bases, J shed 7 bases, and the junction held 4 bases outside the gene matches. The CDR3 is 15 residues long. Germline lookup yields CDR1 MGHDK and CDR2 SYGVNS. The CDR3 spells CASSGLAGGSNEQFF. DNA of the CDR3: TGTGCCAGCAGTGGACTAGCGGGAGGATCAAATGAGCAGTTCTTC.

The CDR3 is CASSMDLNNQPQHF. The DNA for the CDR3 is TGTGCCAGCAGCATGGACCTAAACAATCAGCCCCAGCATTTT. This chain uses TRBV5-4 with TRBJ1-5; D is uncertain. CDR3 length: 14 amino acids. The V gene lost 4 bases and the J gene lost 3 bases, with 11 bases spanning the gap. The germline gives CDR1 SGHNT, CDR2 YYREEE (reference sequence).

The V and J genes are TRBV9 and TRBJ2-7, with 13 bases lining up with TRBD2. J was trimmed by 3 bases and V by 2 bases; bases with no gene match: 2. Germline CDR1 SGDLS, CDR2 YYNGEE. The CDR3 is 15 residues long. The CDR3 sequence is CASSVGLAGVYEQYF. The CDR3 DNA follows: TGTGCCAGCAGCGTTGGACTAGCGGGAGTCTACGAGCAGTACTTC. The full variable domain, completed using reference TRBV9 and TRBJ2-7, is DSGVTQTPKHLITATGQRVTLRCSPRSGDLSVYWYQQSLDQGLQFLIQYYNGEERAKGNILERFSAQQFPDLHSELNLSSLELGDSALYFCASSVGLAGVYEQYFGPGTRLTVT.

The chain is built from TRBV3-1 (or the pseudogene TRBV3-2) and TRBJ1-2, with no clear D. Germline CDR1 LGHDT, CDR2 YNNKEL (reference sequence). The V gene lost 4 bases and the J gene lost 1 base, with 4 bases spanning the gap. This CDR3 has 12 residues. In DNA, the CDR3 is TGTGCCAGCAGCCCGGGTAACTATGGCTACACCTTC. Protein sequence: CASSPGNYGYTF.

This rearrangement joins TRBV5-3 to TRBJ2-3; 11 bases match TRBD2. TRBV5-3 is labeled an ORF, and its function is uncertain. Germline trimming cut 4 bases from V and 4 bases from J; bases unmatched to any gene: 5. The CDR3 is made up of 15 amino acids. This chain's CDR3 is CARSAGLAVPDTQYF. The DNA for the CDR3 is TGTGCCAGAAGCGCGGGACTAGCGGTCCCAGATACGCAGTATTTT.

This clone was detected once. The chain uses TRBV9 and TRBJ1-5, with D possibly being TRBD1 (6 bases). From germline, CDR1 is SGDLS and CDR2 YYNGEE. This CDR3 has 14 residues. The V end lost 7 bases, the J end lost 9 bases, and 20 bases lay between the germline ends. The CDR3 here is CASSVGGVYRPQHF. For the CDR3, the DNA is TGTGCCAGCTCCGTGGGGGGCGTTTATCGGCCCCAGCATTTT.

The chain carries TRBV27 and TRBJ2-7; TRBD1 aligns across 7 bases. The length of the CDR3 is 15 residues. The germline CDR1 and CDR2 sequences are MNHEY and SMNVEV (reference sequence). Unmatched junction bases numbered 12, after V lost 3 bases and J lost 7 bases. The chain's CDR3 is CASSFDSRDSREQYF. As DNA, the CDR3 is TGTGCCAGCAGTTTCGACTCCCGGGACAGTAGGGAGCAGTACTTC.

The chain has TRBV7-9 and TRBJ2-2; the D is unclear. Trimming took 5 bases from V and 2 from J, leaving 12 bases between them. The germline gives CDR1 SEHNR, CDR2 FQNEAQ (reference sequence). The CDR3 spans 15 residues. The CDR3 region is CASSREYRNTGELFF. The CDR3 nucleotides are TGTGCCAGCAGCCGAGAGTACAGAAACACCGGGGAGCTGTTTTTT.

The V gene is TRBV24-1, the J gene TRBJ1-5, with 7 bases matching TRBD1. Looked up from germline, CDR1 is KGHDR and CDR2 is SFDVKD. J was trimmed by 6 bases and V by 4 bases; bases with no gene match: 5. The CDR3 is 14 residues long. In DNA, the CDR3 is TGTGCCACCAGTGACCAGGGGGGGGGTCAGCCCCAGCATTTT. It specifies CATSDQGGGQPQHF.